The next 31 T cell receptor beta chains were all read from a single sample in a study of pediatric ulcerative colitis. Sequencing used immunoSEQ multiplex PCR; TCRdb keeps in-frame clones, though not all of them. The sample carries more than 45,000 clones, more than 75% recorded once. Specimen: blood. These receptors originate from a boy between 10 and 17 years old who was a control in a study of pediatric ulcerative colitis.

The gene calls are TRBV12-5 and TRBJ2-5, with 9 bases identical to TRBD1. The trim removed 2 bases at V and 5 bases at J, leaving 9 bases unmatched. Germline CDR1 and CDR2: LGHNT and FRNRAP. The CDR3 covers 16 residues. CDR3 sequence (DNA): TGTGCTAGTGGTTTGTCCAAAGGGACAGGGTGGGAGACCCAGTACTTC. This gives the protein CASGLSKGTGWETQYF.

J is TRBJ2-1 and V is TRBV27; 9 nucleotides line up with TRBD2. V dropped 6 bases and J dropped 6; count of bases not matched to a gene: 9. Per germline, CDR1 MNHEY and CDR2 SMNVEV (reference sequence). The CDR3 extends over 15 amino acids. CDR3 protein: CASRPPGGGANEQFF. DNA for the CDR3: TGTGCCAGCAGGCCCCCGGGCGGGGGGGCCAATGAGCAGTTCTTC.

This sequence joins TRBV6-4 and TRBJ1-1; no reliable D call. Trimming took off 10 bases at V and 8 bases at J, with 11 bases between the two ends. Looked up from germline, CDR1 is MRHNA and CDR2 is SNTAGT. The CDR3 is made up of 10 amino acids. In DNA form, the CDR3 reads TGTGCCAAACCGATCAGGGAAGCTTTCTTT. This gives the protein CAKPIREAFF.

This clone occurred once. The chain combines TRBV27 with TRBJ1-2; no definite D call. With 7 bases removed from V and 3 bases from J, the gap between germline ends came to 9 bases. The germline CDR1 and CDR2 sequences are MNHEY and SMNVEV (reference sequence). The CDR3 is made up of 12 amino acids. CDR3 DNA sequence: TGTGCCAGCAAGGACGGGGACTATGGCTACACCTTC. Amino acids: CASKDGDYGYTF.

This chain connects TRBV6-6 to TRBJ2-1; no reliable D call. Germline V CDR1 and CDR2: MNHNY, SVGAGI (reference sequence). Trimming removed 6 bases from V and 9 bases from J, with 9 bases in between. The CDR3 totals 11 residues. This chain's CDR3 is CASSPKIEQFF. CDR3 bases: TGTGCCAGCAGCCCCAAGATTGAGCAGTTCTTC.

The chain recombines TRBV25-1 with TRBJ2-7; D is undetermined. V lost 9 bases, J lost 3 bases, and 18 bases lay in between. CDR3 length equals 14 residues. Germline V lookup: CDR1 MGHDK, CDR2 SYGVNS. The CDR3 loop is CASFSDTINYEQYF. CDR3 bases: TGTGCCAGTTTCTCTGATACAATAAACTACGAGCAGTACTTC.

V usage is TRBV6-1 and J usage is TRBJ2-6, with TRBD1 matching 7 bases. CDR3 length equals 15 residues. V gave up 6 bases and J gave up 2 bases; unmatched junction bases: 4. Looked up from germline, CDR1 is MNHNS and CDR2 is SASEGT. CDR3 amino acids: CASSPTGAGANVLTF. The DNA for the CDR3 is TGTGCCAGCAGCCCTACAGGGGCTGGGGCCAACGTCCTGACTTTC.

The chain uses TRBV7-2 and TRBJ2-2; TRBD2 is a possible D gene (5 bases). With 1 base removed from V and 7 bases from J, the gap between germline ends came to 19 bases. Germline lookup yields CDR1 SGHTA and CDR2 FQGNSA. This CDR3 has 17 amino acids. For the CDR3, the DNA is TGTGCCAGCAGCTTAGACAGCGGTGGAGGTTATATCGGGGAGCTGTTTTTT. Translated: CASSLDSGGGYIGELFF.

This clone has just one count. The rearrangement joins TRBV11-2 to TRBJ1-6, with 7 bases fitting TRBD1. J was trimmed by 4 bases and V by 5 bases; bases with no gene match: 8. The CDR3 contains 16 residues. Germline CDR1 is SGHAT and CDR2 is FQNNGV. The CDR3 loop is CASSAPGTEYNSPLHF. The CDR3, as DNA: TGTGCCAGCAGCGCCCCCGGGACAGAATATAATTCACCCCTCCACTTT.

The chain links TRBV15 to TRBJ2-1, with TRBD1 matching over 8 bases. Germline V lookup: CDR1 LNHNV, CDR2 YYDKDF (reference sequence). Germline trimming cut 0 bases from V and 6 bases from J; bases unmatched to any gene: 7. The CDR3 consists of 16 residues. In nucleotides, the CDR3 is TGTGCCACCAGCAGAGATAGGACAGGGCTGGGCAATGAGCAGTTCTTC. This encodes CATSRDRTGLGNEQFF. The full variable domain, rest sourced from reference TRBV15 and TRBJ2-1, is DAMVIQNPRYQVTQFGKPVTLSCSQTLNHNVMYWYQQKSSQAPKLLFHYYDKDFNNEADTPDNFQSRRPNTSFCFLDIRSPGLGDTAMYLCATSRDRTGLGNEQFFGPGTRLTVL.

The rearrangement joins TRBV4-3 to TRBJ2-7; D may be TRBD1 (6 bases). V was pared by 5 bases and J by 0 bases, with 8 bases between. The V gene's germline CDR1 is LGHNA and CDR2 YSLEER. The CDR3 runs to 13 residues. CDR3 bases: TGCGCCAGCAGCTGGACAGTCTCCTACGAGCAGTACTTC. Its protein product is CASSWTVSYEQYF.

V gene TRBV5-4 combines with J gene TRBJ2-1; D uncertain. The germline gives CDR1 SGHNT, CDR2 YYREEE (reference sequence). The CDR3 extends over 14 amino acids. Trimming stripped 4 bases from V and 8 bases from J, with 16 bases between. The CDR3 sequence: CASSHWTVQDEQFF. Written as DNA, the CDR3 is TGTGCCAGCAGCCACTGGACGGTTCAAGATGAGCAGTTCTTC.

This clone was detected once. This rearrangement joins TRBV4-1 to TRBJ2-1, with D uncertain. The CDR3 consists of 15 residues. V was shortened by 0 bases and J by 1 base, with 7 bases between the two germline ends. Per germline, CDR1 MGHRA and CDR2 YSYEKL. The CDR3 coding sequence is TGCGCCAGCAGCCAAGATCCGGCTTCCTACAATGAGCAGTTCTTC. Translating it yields CASSQDPASYNEQFF.

The CDR3 DNA is TGTGCCAGCAGCTCTGGGAGGGGGGCGAATCAGCCCCAGCATTTT. It yields the protein CASSSGRGANQPQHF. The chain has TRBV13 and TRBJ1-5; D may be TRBD1 (6 bases). The germline gives CDR1 PRHDT, CDR2 FYEKMQ (reference sequence). The CDR3 totals 15 residues. V was shortened by 4 bases and J by 4 bases, with 14 bases between the two germline ends.

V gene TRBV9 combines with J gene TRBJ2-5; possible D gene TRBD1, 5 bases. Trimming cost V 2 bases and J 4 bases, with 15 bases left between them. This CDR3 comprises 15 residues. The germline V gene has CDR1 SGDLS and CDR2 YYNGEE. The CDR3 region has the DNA TGTGCCAGCAGCGTTTGGCAGGGAATTCGAGAGACCCAGTACTTC. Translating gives CASSVWQGIRETQYF.

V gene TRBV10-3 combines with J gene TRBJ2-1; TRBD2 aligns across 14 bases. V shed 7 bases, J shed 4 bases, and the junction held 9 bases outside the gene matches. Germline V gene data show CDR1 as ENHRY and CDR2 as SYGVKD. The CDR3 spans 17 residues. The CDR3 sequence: CAITATGLAGGYNEQFF. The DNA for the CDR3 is TGTGCCATCACCGCGACCGGACTAGCGGGGGGATACAATGAGCAGTTCTTC.

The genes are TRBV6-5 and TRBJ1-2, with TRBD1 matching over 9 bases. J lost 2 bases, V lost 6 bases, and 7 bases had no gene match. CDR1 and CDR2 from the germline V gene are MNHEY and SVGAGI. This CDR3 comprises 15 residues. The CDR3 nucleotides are TGTGCCAGCAGAAAAGACAGGGGGGACAACTATGGCTACACCTTC. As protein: CASRKDRGDNYGYTF.

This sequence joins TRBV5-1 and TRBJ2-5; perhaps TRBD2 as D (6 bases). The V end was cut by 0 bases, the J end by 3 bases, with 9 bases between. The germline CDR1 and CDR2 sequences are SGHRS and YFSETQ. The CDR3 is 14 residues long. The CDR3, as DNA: TGCGCCAGCAGCTTGGGCGGCGGGAAAGAGACCCAGTACTTC. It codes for CASSLGGGKETQYF.

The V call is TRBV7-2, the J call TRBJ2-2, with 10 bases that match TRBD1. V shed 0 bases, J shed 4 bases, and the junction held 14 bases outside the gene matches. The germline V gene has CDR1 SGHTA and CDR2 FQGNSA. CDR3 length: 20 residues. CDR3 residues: CASSLAAGAETGGFTGELFF. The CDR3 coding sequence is TGTGCCAGCAGCTTAGCTGCCGGGGCGGAGACAGGGGGCTTCACCGGGGAGCTGTTTTTT.

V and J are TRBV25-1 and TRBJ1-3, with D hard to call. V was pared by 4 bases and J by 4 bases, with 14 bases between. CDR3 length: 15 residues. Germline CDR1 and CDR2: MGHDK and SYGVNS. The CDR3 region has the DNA TGTGCCAGCAGTGCGCCTCGAGAAATGGGAAACACCATATATTTT. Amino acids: CASSAPREMGNTIYF.

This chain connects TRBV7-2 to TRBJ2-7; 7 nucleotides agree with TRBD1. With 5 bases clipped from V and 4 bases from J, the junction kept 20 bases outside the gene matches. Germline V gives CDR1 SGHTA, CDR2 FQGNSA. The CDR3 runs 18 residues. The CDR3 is CASSPTGRSRGSNYEQYF. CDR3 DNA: TGTGCCAGCAGCCCAACGGGTCGGTCCAGGGGGTCGAATTACGAGCAGTACTTC.

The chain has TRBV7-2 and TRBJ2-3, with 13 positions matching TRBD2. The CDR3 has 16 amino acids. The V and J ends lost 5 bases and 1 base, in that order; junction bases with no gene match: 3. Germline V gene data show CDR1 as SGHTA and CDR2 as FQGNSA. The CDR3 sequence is CASSTGLAGGTDTQYF. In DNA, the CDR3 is TGTGCCAGCAGCACCGGACTAGCGGGAGGCACAGATACGCAGTATTTT. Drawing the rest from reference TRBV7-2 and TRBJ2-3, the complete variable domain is GAGVSQSPSNKVTEKGKDVELRCDPISGHTALYWYRQSLGQGLEFLIYFQGNSAPDKSGLPSDRFSAERTGGSVSTLTIQRTQQEDSAVYLCASSTGLAGGTDTQYFGPGTRLTVL.

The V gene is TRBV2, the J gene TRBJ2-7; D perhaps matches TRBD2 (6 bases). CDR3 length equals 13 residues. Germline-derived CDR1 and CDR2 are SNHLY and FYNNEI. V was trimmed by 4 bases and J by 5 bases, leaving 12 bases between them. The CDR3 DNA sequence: TGTGCCAGCAGTGCCCGGACGGGGGACGAGCAGTACTTC. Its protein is CASSARTGDEQYF.

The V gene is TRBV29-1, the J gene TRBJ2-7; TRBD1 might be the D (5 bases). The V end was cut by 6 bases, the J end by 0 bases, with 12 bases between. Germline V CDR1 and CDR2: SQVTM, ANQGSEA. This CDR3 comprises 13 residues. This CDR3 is CSVLTESSYEQYF. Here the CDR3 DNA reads TGCAGCGTGCTGACAGAAAGCTCCTACGAGCAGTACTTC.

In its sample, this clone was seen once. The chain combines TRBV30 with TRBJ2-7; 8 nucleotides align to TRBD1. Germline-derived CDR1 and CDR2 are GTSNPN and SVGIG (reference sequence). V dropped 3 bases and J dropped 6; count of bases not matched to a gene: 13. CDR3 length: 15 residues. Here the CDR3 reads CAWRRTGQGASEQYF. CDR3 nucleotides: TGTGCCTGGAGAAGGACTGGGCAGGGGGCGAGCGAGCAGTACTTC.

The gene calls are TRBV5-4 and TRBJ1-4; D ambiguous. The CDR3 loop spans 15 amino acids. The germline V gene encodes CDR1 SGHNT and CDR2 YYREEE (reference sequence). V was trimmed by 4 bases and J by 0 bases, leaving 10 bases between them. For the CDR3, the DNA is TGTGCCAGCAGCCAATTCGCAGCAACTAATGAAAAACTGTTTTTT. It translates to CASSQFAATNEKLFF.

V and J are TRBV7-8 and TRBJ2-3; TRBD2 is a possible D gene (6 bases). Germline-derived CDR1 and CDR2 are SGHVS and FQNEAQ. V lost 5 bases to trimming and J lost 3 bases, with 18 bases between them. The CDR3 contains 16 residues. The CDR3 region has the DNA TGTGCCAGCAGCCAAAGGGACTTCAGGACTACAGATACGCAGTATTTT. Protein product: CASSQRDFRTTDTQYF. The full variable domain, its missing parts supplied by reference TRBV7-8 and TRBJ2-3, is GAGVSQSPRYKVAKRGQDVALRCDPISGHVSLFWYQQALGQGPEFLTYFQNEAQLDKSGLPSDRFFAERPEGSVSTLKIQRTQQEDSAVYLCASSQRDFRTTDTQYFGPGTRLTVL.

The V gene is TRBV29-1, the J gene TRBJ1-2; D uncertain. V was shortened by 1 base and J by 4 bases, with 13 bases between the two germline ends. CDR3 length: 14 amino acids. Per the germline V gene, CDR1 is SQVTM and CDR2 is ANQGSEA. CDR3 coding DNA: TGCAGCGTTGAAGTAATCTCAGGCACCTATGGCTACACCTTC. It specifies CSVEVISGTYGYTF.

The CDR3 nucleotides read TGCAGTGCTAGAGGCCAGTACGAGCAGTACTTC. The encoded protein is CSARGQYEQYF. V usage is TRBV20-1 and J usage is TRBJ2-7; no firm D call. The V gene's germline CDR1 is DFQATT and CDR2 SNEGSKA (reference sequence). This CDR3 is 11 amino acids long. Trimming removed 1 base from V and 4 bases from J, with 5 bases in between.

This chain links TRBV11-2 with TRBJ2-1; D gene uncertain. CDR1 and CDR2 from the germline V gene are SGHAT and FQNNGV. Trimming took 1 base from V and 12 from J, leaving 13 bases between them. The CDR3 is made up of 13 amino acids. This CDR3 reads CASSLGPSRGQFF. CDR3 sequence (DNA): TGTGCCAGCAGCTTAGGCCCCTCACGCGGGCAGTTCTTC.

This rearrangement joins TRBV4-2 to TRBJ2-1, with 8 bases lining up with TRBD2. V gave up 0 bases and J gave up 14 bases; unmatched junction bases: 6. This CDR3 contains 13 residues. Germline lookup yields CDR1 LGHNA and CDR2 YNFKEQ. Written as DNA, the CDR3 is TGTGCCAGCAGCCAAGACCGCCAGCGGGAGAAGTTCTTC. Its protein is CASSQDRQREKFF.